These T cell receptor beta chains were read from a single sample in a study of T cell changes during pregnancy in multiple sclerosis. Sequencing used immunoSEQ multiplex PCR; TCRdb keeps in-frame clones, though not all of them. The sample consists of approximately 93,000 clones, around 93% of them appearing once. Specimen: peripheral blood, collected before pregnancy. These receptors all come from a female donor with multiple sclerosis, enrolled in a pregnancy study. Both conserved end residues are part of each CDR3.

cdr3_length j_call v_call cdr3_aa
15 TRBJ1-4 TRBV28 CASSGPTGGNEKLFF
14 TRBJ1-1 TRBV23-1 CASSRGQGITEAFF
16 TRBJ2-3 TRBV11-3 CASSSYKVGDTDTQYF
16 TRBJ1-3 TRBV5-4 CASSLAGANTGNTIYF
12 TRBJ2-1 TRBV6-6 CASSYSGAEQFF
17 TRBJ2-1 TRBV27 CASSFYGDRGRYNEQFF
13 TRBJ2-7 TRBV30 CAWSVTGTYEQYF
15 TRBJ2-3 TRBV5-1 CASSRTGGYADTQYF
15 TRBJ2-7 TRBV4-3 CASSQEGRGLYEQYF
13 TRBJ2-7 TRBV7-2 CASSPMISYEQYF
14 TRBJ1-5 TRBV7-2 CASSWDRGPQPQHF
15 TRBJ1-5 TRBV5-6 CASSRTRGSNQPQHF
18 TRBJ2-2 TRBV13 CASSIRTRQAWGTGELFF
15 TRBJ2-7 TRBV27 CASRTTAAGVSEQYF
18 TRBJ1-5 TRBV12-5 CASGLAGGSARSNQPQHF
14 TRBJ1-2 TRBV9 CASSVTGGIESYTF
15 TRBJ1-2 TRBV6-1 CASSVYSGEGYGYTF
15 TRBJ1-5 TRBV5-1 CARPHRQGVDQPQHF
15 TRBJ2-5 TRBV6-5 CASSPSGGEVETQYF